This is a list of T cell receptor beta chains from one sample in a study of blood T cell repertoires in COVID-19. TCRdb's copy holds only in-frame clones and misses some; the assay was immunoSEQ multiplex PCR. The table records tens of thousands of clones, 91% of them present only once. Sequenced input: peripheral blood. The origin of the receptors is a man aged 55 to 70 with acute or convalescent COVID-19. CDR3s include the opening cysteine and the closing phenylalanine or tryptophan. The D gene is left open where the match is weak. Size values are once, few and many counts, or a class for expanded clones, and some rows have none.

D: .
J: TRBJ1-1
V: TRBV12-3/TRBV12-4
size: .
CDR3: CASSPLASEAFF
DNA: TGTGCCAGCAGCCCGTTAGCGTCTGAAGCTTTCTTT

D: TRBD2
J: TRBJ2-7
V: TRBV6-5
size: .
CDR3: CASSYAASGTYEQYF
DNA: TGTGCCAGCAGTTACGCGGCTAGCGGGACCTACGAGCAGTACTTC

D: .
J: TRBJ1-1
V: TRBV2
size: .
CDR3: CASSEGTPEAFF
DNA: TGTGCCAGCAGTGAGGGCACCCCTGAAGCTTTCTTT

D: TRBD2
J: TRBJ2-7
V: TRBV5-6
size: .
CDR3: CASSLGLAQYEQYF
DNA: TGTGCCAGCAGCTTGGGACTAGCGCAATACGAGCAGTACTTC

D: TRBD1
J: TRBJ1-4
V: TRBV25-1
size: .
CDR3: CASSATGATNEKLFF
DNA: TGTGCCAGCAGTGCCACAGGGGCGACTAATGAAAAACTGTTTTTT

D: TRBD1
J: TRBJ2-7
V: TRBV5-5
size: .
CDR3: CASSLAGTGASYEQYF
DNA: TGTGCCAGCAGCTTGGCCGGGACAGGGGCCTCCTACGAGCAGTACTTC

D: TRBD1
J: TRBJ1-4
V: TRBV11-2
size: .
CDR3: CASSFWTGALGNEKLFF
DNA: TGTGCCAGCAGCTTTTGGACAGGGGCGCTGGGTAATGAAAAACTGTTTTTT

D: .
J: TRBJ1-4
V: TRBV19
size: .
CDR3: CATTEWGGGIEKLFF
DNA: TGTGCCACCACCGAGTGGGGGGGCGGAATTGAAAAACTGTTTTTT

D: .
J: TRBJ2-1
V: TRBV11-2
size: .
CDR3: CASSLADSYNEQFF
DNA: TGTGCCAGCAGCTTAGCGGACAGTTACAATGAGCAGTTCTTC

D: TRBD1
J: TRBJ2-2
V: TRBV7-2
size: .
CDR3: CASRRTGWGTGELFF
DNA: TGTGCCAGCAGGAGGACAGGGTGGGGCACCGGGGAGCTGTTTTTT

D: TRBD1
J: TRBJ2-3
V: TRBV6-4
size: once
CDR3: CASSEQGVGDTQYF
DNA: TGTGCCAGCAGTGAACAGGGGGTGGGAGATACGCAGTATTTT

D: TRBD2
J: TRBJ2-7
V: TRBV5-6
size: .
CDR3: CASVTGTNYYEQYF
DNA: TGTGCCAGCGTGACCGGGACTAATTACTACGAGCAGTACTTC

D: .
J: TRBJ1-2
V: TRBV19
size: .
CDR3: CASSTTGGQVDGYTF
DNA: TGTGCCAGTAGTACGACTGGGGGACAAGTGGATGGCTACACCTTC

D: TRBD1
J: TRBJ1-1
V: TRBV18
size: .
CDR3: CASSPKGQGQVNTEAFF
DNA: TGTGCCAGCTCACCAAAAGGACAGGGGCAAGTAAACACTGAAGCTTTCTTT

D: .
J: TRBJ1-2
V: TRBV20-1
size: .
CDR3: CSAKQSYGYTF
DNA: TGCAGTGCTAAACAGTCCTATGGCTACACCTTC

D: TRBD1
J: TRBJ2-1
V: TRBV6-1
size: .
CDR3: CASSEAPGGSYNEQFF
DNA: TGTGCCAGCAGTGAAGCACCAGGGGGTTCCTACAATGAGCAGTTCTTC

D: TRBD1
J: TRBJ1-1
V: TRBV27
size: once
CDR3: CASSYGGTGWGGTEAFF
DNA: TGTGCCAGCAGTTATGGCGGGACAGGGTGGGGGGGCACTGAAGCTTTCTTT

D: TRBD2
J: TRBJ2-1
V: TRBV6-5
size: .
CDR3: CASSPASGAYNEQFF
DNA: TGTGCCAGCAGCCCCGCTAGCGGGGCCTACAATGAGCAGTTCTTC

D: .
J: TRBJ1-4
V: TRBV19
size: .
CDR3: CASSIGVTNEKLFF
DNA: TGTGCCAGTAGTATCGGGGTAACTAATGAAAAACTGTTTTTT

D: TRBD1
J: TRBJ1-2
V: TRBV5-1
size: .
CDR3: CASSPTGDYGYTF
DNA: TGCGCCAGCAGCCCAACAGGGGACTATGGCTACACCTTC

D: .
J: TRBJ2-7
V: TRBV29-1
size: .
CDR3: CSVGRITSGEQYF
DNA: TGCAGCGTTGGCCGGATCACGTCGGGCGAGCAGTACTTC

D: TRBD1
J: TRBJ1-1
V: TRBV6-5
size: .
CDR3: CASSLDRAGYTEAFF
DNA: TGTGCCAGCAGTCTAGACAGGGCGGGGTACACTGAAGCTTTCTTT